The following is a TCR beta chain sequence with its context. The sample comes from a study of blood T cell repertoires in COVID-19. Study in general: PBMCs, B-cell-depleted T cells, or T cells were the source of the cDNA or gDNA that made up the material.

The CDR3 consists of 15 residues. The germline gives CDR1 SGHTA, CDR2 FQGNSA. V lost 5 bases, J lost 4 bases, and 9 bases stayed unmatched. Methods used by the authors: Quantification of nucleated cells was approximated via reference gene primer amplification. Profiling relied on immunoSEQ multiplex PCR, and the TCRdb table lists in-frame clones only, not all of them. The D gene and trimming were derived from the DNA, and the V and J assignments and clone size from that table. The sample contains about 370,000 clones, approximately 88% of which appear only once. Sequenced input: peripheral blood. This chain uses TRBV7-2 with TRBJ1-2, with 8 bases fitting TRBD1. The source is a young woman with COVID-19, enrolled during active disease. CDR3 protein: CASSGRTGLSYGYTF. The CDR3 DNA reads TGTGCCAGCAGCGGGCGGACAGGGTTGAGCTATGGCTACACCTTC.